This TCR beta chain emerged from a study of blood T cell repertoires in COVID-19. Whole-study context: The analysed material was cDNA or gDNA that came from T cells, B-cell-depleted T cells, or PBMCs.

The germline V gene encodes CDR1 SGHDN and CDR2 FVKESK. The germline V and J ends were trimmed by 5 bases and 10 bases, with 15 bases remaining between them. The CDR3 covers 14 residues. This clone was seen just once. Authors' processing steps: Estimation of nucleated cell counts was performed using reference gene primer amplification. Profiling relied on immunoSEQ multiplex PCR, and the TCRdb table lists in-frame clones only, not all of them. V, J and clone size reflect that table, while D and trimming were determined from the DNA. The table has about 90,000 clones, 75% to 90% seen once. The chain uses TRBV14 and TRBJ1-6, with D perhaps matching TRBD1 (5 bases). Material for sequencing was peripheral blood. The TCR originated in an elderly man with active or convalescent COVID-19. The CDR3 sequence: CASSKGRRPSPLHF. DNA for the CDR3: TGTGCCAGCAGCAAGGGGAGGAGGCCATCACCCCTCCACTTT.